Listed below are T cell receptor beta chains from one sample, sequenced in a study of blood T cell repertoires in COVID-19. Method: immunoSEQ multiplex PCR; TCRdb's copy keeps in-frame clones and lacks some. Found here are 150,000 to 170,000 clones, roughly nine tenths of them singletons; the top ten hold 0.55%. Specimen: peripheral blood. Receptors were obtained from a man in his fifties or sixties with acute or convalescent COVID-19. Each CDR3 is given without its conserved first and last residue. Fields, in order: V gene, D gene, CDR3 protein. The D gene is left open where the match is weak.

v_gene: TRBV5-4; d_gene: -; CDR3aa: ASSFRASASRVNEQY
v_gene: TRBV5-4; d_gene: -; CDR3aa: ASSLALYTEAF
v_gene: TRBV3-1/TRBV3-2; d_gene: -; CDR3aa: ASSRELGTDTQY
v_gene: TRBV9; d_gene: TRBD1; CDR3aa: ASSVGQGRAEAF
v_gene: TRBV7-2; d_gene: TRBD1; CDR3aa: ASSFRLAGTEGYT
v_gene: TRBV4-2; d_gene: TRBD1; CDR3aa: ASSQGQGDSGANVLT
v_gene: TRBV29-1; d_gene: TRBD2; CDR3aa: SVNKREYNEQF
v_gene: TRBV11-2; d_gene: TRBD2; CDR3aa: ASSLGSMREHPYEQY
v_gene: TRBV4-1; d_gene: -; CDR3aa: ASSQRGGLNTGELF
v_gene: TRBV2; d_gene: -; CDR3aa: ASSPQGGYGNTIY
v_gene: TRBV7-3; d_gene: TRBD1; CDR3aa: ASSLNPGQGLSDTQY
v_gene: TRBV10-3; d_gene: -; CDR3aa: ATTLRDITDTQY
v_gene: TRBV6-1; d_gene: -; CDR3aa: ASSDRLNGGYT
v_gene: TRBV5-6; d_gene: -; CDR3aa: ASSTQGGDTQY
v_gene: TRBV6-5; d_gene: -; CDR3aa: ASSYSGGGWEKLF
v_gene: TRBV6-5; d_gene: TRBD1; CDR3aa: ASRRQGARGELF
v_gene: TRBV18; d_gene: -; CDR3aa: ASSPAGNSAQETQY
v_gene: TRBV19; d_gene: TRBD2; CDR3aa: ASTLSGSSYNEQF
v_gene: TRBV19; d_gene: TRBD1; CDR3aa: ASRPGQGAGTGELF
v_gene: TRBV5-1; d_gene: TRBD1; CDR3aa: ASSMGQGEETQY
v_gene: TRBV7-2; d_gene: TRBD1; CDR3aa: ASSQDRVSQAF
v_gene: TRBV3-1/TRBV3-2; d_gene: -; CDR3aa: ASSQGDTFQETQY
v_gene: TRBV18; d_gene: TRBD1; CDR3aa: ASSPTTGVHTEAF
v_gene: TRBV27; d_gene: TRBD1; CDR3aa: ASSLLGQGASFQPQH
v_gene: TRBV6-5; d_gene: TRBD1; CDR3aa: ASSPGQGVEKLF
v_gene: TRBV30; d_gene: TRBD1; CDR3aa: AWSLKGAKGKLF
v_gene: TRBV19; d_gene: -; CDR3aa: ASRSSSGNTIY
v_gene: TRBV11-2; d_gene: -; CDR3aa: ASSPAYEQY
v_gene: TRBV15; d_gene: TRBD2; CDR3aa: ATSRDGSGGTGELF
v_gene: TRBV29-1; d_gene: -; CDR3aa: SVDRTEDYYGYT
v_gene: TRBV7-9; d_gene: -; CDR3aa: ASSLVSYNEQF
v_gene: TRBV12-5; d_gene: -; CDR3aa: ASGLVCAAAFYEQY
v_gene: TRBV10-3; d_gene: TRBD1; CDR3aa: AISESDRGLNEQF
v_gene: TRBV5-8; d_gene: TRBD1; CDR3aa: ASSPGRGRDTEAF
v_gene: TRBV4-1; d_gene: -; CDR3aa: ASSQTDSTRNTGELF
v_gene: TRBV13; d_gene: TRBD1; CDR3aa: ASSHRDRASALH
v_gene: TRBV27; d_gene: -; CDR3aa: ASRRGYTEAF
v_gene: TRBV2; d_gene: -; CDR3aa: ASILPGGFTDTQY
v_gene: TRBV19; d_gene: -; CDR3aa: ASNGQTIGNYGYT
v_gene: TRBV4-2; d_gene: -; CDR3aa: ASSQDRAEVWTPLH
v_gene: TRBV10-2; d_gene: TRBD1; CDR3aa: ASSETGGNTEAF
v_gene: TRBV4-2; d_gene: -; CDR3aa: ASSAQGPGSGANVLT
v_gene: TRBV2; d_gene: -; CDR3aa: ASNESPRAHGYT
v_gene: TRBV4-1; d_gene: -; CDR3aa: ASSQGLAGRNQPQH
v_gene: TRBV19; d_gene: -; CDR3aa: ASSSEGPNTEAF
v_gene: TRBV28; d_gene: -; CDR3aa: ASSPSGAPNYGYT
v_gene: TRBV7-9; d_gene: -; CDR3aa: ASRSGGGSGGTQY
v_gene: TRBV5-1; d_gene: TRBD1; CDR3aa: ASSPGQGSYEQY
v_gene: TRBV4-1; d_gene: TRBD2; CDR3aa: ASSQPGLAGESAGELF
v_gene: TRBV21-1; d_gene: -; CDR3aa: ASNHLRTGRDQPQH
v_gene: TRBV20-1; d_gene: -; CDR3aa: SVSVDTQY
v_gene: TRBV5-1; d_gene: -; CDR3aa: AQAVNREGGYT
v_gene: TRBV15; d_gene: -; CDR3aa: ATRPPGASTDTQY
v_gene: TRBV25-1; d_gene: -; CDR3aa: ASSEHKLAGSDTQY
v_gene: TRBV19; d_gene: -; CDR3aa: ASKLGQGKAF